The following is a T cell receptor beta chain sequence with its context. What it binds is not known. Produced via immunoSEQ multiplex PCR; TCRdb's table is partial and in-frame only. This sample has around 54,000 clones; about 91% occur once, and the top ten carry about 0.4%. CD4 enrichment then naive enrichment separated naive from memory CD4+ cells. This specimen belongs to a study of CD4 T cells in relation to SARS-CoV-2 and coronaviruses. Study summary: A couple of subjects were Hispanic; patients were eight or nine males and a few females. Study conclusions and caveats: In 55% to 75% of donors, memory CD4+ clonotypes crossrecognized SARS-CoV-2 and at least one common cold coronavirus spike.

Germline loops: CDR1 SGHVS, CDR2 FQNEAQ. The CDR3 covers 17 residues. V lost 5 bases and J lost 3; bases outside the gene matches: 9. The chain recombines TRBV7-8 with TRBJ2-2; 10 bases agree with TRBD2. This receptor was obtained from an adult with COVID-19. The sequencing sample was made of naive CD4+ T cells from PBMCs. As to subset: naive CD4+ T cells isolated by negative enrichment. CDR3 in DNA: TGTGCCAGCAGCCCCCGAACAGCGGGAGGGGACACCGGGGAGCTGTTTTTT. As protein: CASSPRTAGGDTGELFF.